The present T cell receptor beta chain was sequenced within a study of cytomegalovirus exposure and HLA in healthy donors. Regarding the study as a whole: The classifier was said to identify cytomegalovirus status with high specificity and sensitivity. Specific recognition of CMV antigens was confirmed in vitro for three chains (all CMV-associated). TCR beta V- and J-gene trimming, according to a later analysis, was linked to a missense DCLRE1C variant. An analysis done earlier found most TCR beta V segments productive about 90% or about 30% of the time.

V shed 6 bases and J shed 0 bases, with 9 bases lying between them. CDR1 MRHNA and CDR2 SNTAGT come from the germline V gene. The CDR3 has 15 amino acids. The PCR made use of 60 Vbeta and 13 Jbeta primers. The protocol was immunoSEQ multiplex PCR, while the TCRdb copy is restricted to in-frame clones and leaves out a portion. Of approximately 200,000 clones in the sample, approximately 85% were seen once. For this clone: Its antigen remains unknown.

The origin of this receptor is a woman in her forties or fifties in good health and CMV-seropositive. Sequencing was performed on PBMCs. The V call is TRBV6-4, the J call TRBJ1-6; D call uncertain. Written as DNA, the CDR3 is TGTGCCAGCAGGGCAGGAAGCTCCTATAATTCACCCCTCCACTTT. Translating gives CASRAGSSYNSPLHF.